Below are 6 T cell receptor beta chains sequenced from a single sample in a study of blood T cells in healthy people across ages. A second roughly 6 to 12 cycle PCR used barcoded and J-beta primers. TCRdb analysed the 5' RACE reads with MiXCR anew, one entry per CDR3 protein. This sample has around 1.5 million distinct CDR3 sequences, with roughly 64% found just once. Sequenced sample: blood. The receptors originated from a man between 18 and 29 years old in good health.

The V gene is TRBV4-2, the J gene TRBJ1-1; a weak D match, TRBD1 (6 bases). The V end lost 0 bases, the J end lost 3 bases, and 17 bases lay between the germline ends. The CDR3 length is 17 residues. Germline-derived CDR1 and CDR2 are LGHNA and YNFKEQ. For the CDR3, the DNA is TGTGCCAGCAGCCAAGATAGGGGGAGCCTGGGGGACACTGAAGCTTTCTTT. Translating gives CASSQDRGSLGDTEAFF.

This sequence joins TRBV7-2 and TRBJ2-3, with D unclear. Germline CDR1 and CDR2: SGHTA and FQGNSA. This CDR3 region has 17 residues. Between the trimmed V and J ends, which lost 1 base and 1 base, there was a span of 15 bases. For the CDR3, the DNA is TGTGCCAGCAGCTTAGTAGCCGCCGGCGGAGGCACAGATACGCAGTATTTT. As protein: CASSLVAAGGGTDTQYF.

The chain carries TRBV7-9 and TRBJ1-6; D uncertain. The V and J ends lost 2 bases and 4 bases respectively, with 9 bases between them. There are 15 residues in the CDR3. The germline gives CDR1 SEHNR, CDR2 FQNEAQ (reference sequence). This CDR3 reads CASSLLDEYNSPLHF. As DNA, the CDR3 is TGTGCCAGCAGCTTACTGGACGAGTATAATTCACCCCTCCACTTT. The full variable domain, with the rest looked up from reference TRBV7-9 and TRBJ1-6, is DTGVSQNPRHKITKRGQNVTFRCDPISEHNRLYWYRQTLGQGPEFLTYFQNEAQLEKSRLLSDRFSAERPKGSFSTLEIQRTEQGDSAMYLCASSLLDEYNSPLHFGNGTRLTVT.

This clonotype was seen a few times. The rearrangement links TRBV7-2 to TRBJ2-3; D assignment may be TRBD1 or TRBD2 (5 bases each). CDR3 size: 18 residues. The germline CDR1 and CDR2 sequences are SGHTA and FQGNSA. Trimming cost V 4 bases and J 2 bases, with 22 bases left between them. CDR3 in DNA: TGTGCCAGCAGCTCCCTCTTAGGTTTGAGGGGATTCACAGATACGCAGTATTTT. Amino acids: CASSSLLGLRGFTDTQYF.

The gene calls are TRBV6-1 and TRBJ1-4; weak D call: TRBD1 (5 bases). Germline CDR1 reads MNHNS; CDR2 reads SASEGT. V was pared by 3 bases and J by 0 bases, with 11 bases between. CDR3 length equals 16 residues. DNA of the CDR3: TGTGCCAGCAGTGACCGGGGGAAGTCAACTAATGAAAAACTGTTTTTT. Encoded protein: CASSDRGKSTNEKLFF.

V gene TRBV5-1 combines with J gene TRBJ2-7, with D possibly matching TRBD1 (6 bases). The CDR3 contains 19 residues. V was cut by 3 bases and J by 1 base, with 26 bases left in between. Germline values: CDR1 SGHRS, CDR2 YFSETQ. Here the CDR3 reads CASSSGLRDTRKGSYEQYF. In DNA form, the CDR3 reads TGCGCCAGCAGCTCTGGTCTCCGGGACACAAGAAAGGGATCCTACGAGCAGTACTTC. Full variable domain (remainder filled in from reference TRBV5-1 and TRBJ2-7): KAGVTQTPRYLIKTRGQQVTLSCSPISGHRSVSWYQQTPGQGLQFLFEYFSETQRNKGNFPGRFSGRQFSNSRSEMNVSTLELGDSALYLCASSSGLRDTRKGSYEQYFGPGTRLTVT.